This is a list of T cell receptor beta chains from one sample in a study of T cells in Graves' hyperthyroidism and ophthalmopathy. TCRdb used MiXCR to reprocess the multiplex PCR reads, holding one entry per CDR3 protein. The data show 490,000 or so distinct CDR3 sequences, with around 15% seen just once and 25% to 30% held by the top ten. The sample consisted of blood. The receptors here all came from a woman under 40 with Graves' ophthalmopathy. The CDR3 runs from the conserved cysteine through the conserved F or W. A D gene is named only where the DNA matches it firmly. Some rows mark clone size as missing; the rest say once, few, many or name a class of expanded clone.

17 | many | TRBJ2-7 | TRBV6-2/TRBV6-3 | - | TGTGCCAGCAGTTACAGGGTACGGGGAAGGGGCCTCTACGAGCAGTACTTC | CASSYRVRGRGLYEQYF
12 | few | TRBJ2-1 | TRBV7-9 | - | TGTGCCAGCAGCTTCTTACGAAATGAGCAGTTCTTC | CASSFLRNEQFF
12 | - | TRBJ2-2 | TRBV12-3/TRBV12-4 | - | TGTGCCAGCAGTTTGTTCCTAGGGGAGCTGTTTTTT | CASSLFLGELFF
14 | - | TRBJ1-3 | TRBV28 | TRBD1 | TGTGCCAGCAGTGACGCGACAGGGAGAAACACCATATATTTT | CASSDATGRNTIYF
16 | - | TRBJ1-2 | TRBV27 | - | TGTGCCAGCAGTTCTAACCCTCCAGCGGCTAACTATGGCTACACCTTC | CASSSNPPAANYGYTF
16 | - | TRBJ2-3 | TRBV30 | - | TGTGCCTGGAGTGTCCTCGCGGACTCTTACACAGATACGCAGTATTTT | CAWSVLADSYTDTQYF
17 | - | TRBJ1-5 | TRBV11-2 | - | TGTGCCAGCAGCTTAGAGTCCCCCCGGATGAGCAATCAGCCCCAGCATTTT | CASSLESPRMSNQPQHF
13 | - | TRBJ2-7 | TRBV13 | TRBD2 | TGTGCCAGTACCGGGACTAGTTCGAACGAGCAGTACTTC | CASTGTSSNEQYF
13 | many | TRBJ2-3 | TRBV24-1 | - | TGTGCCACCTCGCGGCAGGGAGCAGATACGCAGTATTTT | CATSRQGADTQYF
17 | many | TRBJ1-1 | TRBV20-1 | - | TGCAGTGCTAAATCGGCCCGGTCGGATTTGGGGATGGCTGAAGCTTTCTTT | CSAKSARSDLGMAEAFF
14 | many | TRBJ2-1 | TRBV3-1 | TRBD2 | TGTGCCAGCAGGGACGGCGGGAGCTACAATGAGCAGTTCTTC | CASRDGGSYNEQFF
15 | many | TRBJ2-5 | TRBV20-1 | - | TGCAGTGCTGCGGACAGCTCCCGGTACCAAGAGACCCAGTACTTC | CSAADSSRYQETQYF
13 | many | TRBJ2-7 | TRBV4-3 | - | TGCGCCAGCAGCCCACGGCGCGTCGACGAGCAGTACTTC | CASSPRRVDEQYF
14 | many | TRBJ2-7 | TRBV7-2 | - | TGTGCCAGCAGCTTATCGGACGGGCCCTACGAGCAGTACTTC | CASSLSDGPYEQYF
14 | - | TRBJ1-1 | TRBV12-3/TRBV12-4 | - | TGTGCCAGCAGTTTGGACCTAAGGGCCACTGAAGCTTTCTTT | CASSLDLRATEAFF
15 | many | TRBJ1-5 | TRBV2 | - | TGTGCCAGCAGTTTTCAGGTATTAAGCAATCAGCCCCAGCATTTT | CASSFQVLSNQPQHF
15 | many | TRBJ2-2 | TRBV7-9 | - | TGTGCCAGCAGCCCTTCGCGCGGGATGGGCGGGGAGCTGTTTTTT | CASSPSRGMGGELFF
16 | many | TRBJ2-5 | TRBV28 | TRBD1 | TGTGCCAGCAGTTCCGTACAGGGGGCGTCCCAGGAGACCCAGTACTTC | CASSSVQGASQETQYF
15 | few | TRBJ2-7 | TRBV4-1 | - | TGCGCCAGCAGCCAAATCCGGGCCCCGGCTTTTGAGCAGTACTTC | CASSQIRAPAFEQYF
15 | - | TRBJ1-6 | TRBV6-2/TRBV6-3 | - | TGTGCCAGCAGTTCCCCCCTTGCGGGGAATTCACCCCTCCACTTT | CASSSPLAGNSPLHF
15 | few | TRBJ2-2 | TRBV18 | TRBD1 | TGTGCCAGCTCACCTAGACAGGGGGACACCGGGGAGCTGTTTTTT | CASSPRQGDTGELFF
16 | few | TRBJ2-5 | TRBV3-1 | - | TGTGCCAGCAGCCAGGTAGAAGGCCGGGTTGGAGAGACCCAGTACTTC | CASSQVEGRVGETQYF